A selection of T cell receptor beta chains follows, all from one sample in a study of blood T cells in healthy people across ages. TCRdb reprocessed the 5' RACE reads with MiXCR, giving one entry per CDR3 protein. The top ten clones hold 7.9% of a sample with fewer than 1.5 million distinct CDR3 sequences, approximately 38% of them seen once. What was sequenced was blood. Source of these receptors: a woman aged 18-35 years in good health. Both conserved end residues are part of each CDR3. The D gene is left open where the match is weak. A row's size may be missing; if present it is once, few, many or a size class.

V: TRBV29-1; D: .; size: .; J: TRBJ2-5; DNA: TGCAGCGTTGCCAGTTTCCAAGAGACCCAGTACTTC; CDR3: CSVASFQETQYF
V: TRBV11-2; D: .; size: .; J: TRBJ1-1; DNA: TGTGCCAGCAGCTTAGAACAGGGAGCTTTCTTT; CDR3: CASSLEQGAFF
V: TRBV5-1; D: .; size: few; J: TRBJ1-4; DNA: TGCGCCAGCAGCTTGACAGGATCTGGGGGTAATGAAAAACTGTTTTTT; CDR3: CASSLTGSGGNEKLFF
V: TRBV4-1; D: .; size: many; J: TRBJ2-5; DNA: TGCGCCAGCAGCCAACCGTGGGAGACCCAGTACTTC; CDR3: CASSQPWETQYF
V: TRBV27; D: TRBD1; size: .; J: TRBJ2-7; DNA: TGTGCCAGCAGTTTATCCCTACAGGGGGCATCCTACAATGAGCAGTACTTC; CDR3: CASSLSLQGASYNEQYF
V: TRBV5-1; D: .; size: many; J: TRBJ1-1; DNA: TGCGCCAGCGGGAGGGACATGAACACTGAAGCTTTCTTT; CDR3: CASGRDMNTEAFF
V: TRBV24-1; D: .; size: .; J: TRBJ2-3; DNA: TGTGCCACCAGTCCGGCCGAGGCAGATACGCAGTATTTT; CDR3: CATSPAEADTQYF
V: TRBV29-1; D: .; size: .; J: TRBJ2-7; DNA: TGCAGCGTTGAAGATGGAGGACAGAGCTCCTACGAGCAGTACTTC; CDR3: CSVEDGGQSSYEQYF
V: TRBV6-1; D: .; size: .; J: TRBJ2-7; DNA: TGTGCCAGCAGTGATAGTAAGAGGAGCGACGAGCAGTACTTC; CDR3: CASSDSKRSDEQYF
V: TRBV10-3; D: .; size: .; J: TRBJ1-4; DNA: TGTGCCATCAGTGAGGCGACAGGTGGGGAAAAACTGTTTTTT; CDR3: CAISEATGGEKLFF
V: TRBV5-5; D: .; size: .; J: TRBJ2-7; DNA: TGTGCCAGCAGCTTGAATTGGGGGGCCGGCTACCCCTACGAGCAGTACTTC; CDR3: CASSLNWGAGYPYEQYF
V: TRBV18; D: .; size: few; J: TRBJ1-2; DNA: TGTGCCAGCTCACCATCCCCGGATATTGCTGGCTACACCTTC; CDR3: CASSPSPDIAGYTF
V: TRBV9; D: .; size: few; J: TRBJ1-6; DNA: TGTGCCAGCAGCGTCGGGAAGGATTCACCCCTCCACTTT; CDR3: CASSVGKDSPLHF
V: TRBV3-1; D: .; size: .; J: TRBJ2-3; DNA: TGTGCCAGCAGCCATGGCGGGATCAACACAGATACGCAGTATTTT; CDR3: CASSHGGINTDTQYF
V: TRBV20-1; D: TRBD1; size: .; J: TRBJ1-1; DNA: TGCAGTGCTAGAGTGCCAGGGGGTCTGTCTGAAGCTTTCTTT; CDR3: CSARVPGGLSEAFF
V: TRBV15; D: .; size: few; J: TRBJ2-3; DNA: TGTGCCACCAGCAGAGCATTAACAGATACGCAGTATTTT; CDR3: CATSRALTDTQYF
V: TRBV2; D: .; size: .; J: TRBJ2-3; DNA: TGTGCCAGCCCAGCTCGGTTTCAGAGTACTAGCACAGATACGCAGTATTTT; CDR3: CASPARFQSTSTDTQYF
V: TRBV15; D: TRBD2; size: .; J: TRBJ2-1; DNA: TGTGCCACCAGCCTAGATATAGGACTAGCGGGGGATGAGCAGTTCTTC; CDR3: CATSLDIGLAGDEQFF
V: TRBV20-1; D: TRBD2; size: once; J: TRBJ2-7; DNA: TGCAGTGCTAGAGATCGGGAGCGGGAGACCTACGAGCAGTACTTC; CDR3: CSARDRERETYEQYF
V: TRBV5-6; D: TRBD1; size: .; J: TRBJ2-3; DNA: TGTGCCAGCAGCCTGGGACAGGCCAGCACTCTGGATACGCAGTATTTT; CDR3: CASSLGQASTLDTQYF
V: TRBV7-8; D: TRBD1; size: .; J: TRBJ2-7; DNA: TGTGCCAGCAGCTACCTGGGGGGACAGGTAACCTTGGGGACCTACGAGCAGTACTTC; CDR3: CASSYLGGQVTLGTYEQYF
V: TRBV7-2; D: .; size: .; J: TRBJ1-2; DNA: TGTGCCAGCAGGCCCCCCGCGGGGTATGGCTACACCTTC; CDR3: CASRPPAGYGYTF